The 22 T cell receptor beta chains below come from one sample, sequenced in a study of blood T cell repertoires in COVID-19. Some clones are missing from TCRdb's copy, which holds only in-frame ones; the method was immunoSEQ multiplex PCR. The data show around 130,000 clones, about four fifths seen once. Sequenced input: peripheral blood. Receptors were obtained from a man older than 75 with acute or convalescent COVID-19.

The chain joins TRBV5-1 to TRBJ2-7; 9 nucleotides agree with TRBD1. The germline V gene encodes CDR1 SGHRS and CDR2 YFSETQ. This CDR3 is 14 amino acids long. V lost 0 bases, J lost 5 bases, and 3 bases stayed unmatched. CDR3 DNA: TGCGCCAGCAGCTTGGGACAGGGGGTCGACGAGCAGTACTTC. It translates to CASSLGQGVDEQYF.

This clone was observed a handful of times. This rearrangement joins TRBV5-1 to TRBJ1-2, with 7 positions matching TRBD1. CDR3 length equals 13 residues. V lost 4 bases to trimming and J lost 4 bases; unmatched junction nucleotides: 4. Germline CDR1 reads SGHRS; CDR2 reads YFSETQ. CDR3 coding DNA: TGCGCCAGCAGCCAGGGACAGATCTATGGCTACACCTTC. Amino acid sequence: CASSQGQIYGYTF.

The chain employs TRBV21-1 and TRBJ2-7; TRBD2, the D gene given by the table, was not confirmed from the DNA. TRBV21-1 counts as a pseudogene. There are 15 residues in the CDR3. The CDR3 region has the DNA TGTGCCAGCAGCTCCGCAACGGGAGGTTCCTACGAGCAGTACTTC. Protein product: CASSSATGGSYEQYF.

The rearrangement links TRBV5-5 to TRBJ1-4; no clear D. Trimming took off 4 bases at V and 8 bases at J, with 12 bases between the two ends. CDR1 SGHKS and CDR2 YYEKEE come from the germline V gene (reference sequence). The CDR3 consists of 13 residues. The CDR3 reads CASSPTGSEKLFF. CDR3 nucleotides: TGTGCCAGCAGCCCTACGGGGTCAGAAAAACTGTTTTTT.

This chain links TRBV30 with TRBJ1-1; D gene ambiguous. The CDR3 spans 13 residues. V was trimmed by 0 bases and J by 6 bases, leaving 11 bases between them. CDR1 is GTSNPN, CDR2 SVGIG, per germline (reference sequence). The CDR3 loop is CAWSVLGTAEAFF. The CDR3 coding sequence is TGTGCCTGGAGTGTACTGGGCACAGCTGAAGCTTTCTTT. Full variable domain (outside the CDR3, taken from reference TRBV30 and TRBJ1-1): SQTIHQWPATLVQPVGSPLSLECTVEGTSNPNLYWYRQAAGRGLQLLFYSVGIGQISSEVPQNLSASRPQDRQFILSSKKLLLSDSGFYLCAWSVLGTAEAFFGQGTRLTVV.

The V gene is TRBV5-6, the J gene TRBJ2-1; 9 nucleotides agree with TRBD1. The CDR3 sequence is 16 residues long. In germline, CDR1 is SGHDT, CDR2 YYEEEE. With 4 bases clipped from V and 4 bases from J, the junction kept 9 bases outside the gene matches. CDR3 sequence reads: CASSPTGTGFYNEQFF. Here the CDR3 DNA reads TGTGCCAGCAGCCCAACCGGGACAGGGTTTTACAATGAGCAGTTCTTC.

The sample holds many counts of this clone. The rearrangement joins TRBV5-4 to TRBJ2-1, with TRBD2 identical over 9 bases. CDR1 is SGHNT and CDR2 is YYREEE in the germline V gene (reference sequence). The ends lost 0 bases at V and 3 bases at J; junction bases unmatched: 4. The CDR3 covers 16 residues. The CDR3 here is CASSLGGGALYNEQFF. For the CDR3, the DNA is TGTGCCAGCAGCTTGGGCGGGGGGGCCCTCTACAATGAGCAGTTCTTC.

This clone was counted a few times. The rearrangement uses TRBV4-1 and TRBJ2-7; maybe TRBD1 (5 bases). Trimming stripped 0 bases from V and 10 bases from J, with 19 bases between. The CDR3 has 15 amino acids. From germline, CDR1 is MGHRA and CDR2 YSYEKL. In DNA form, the CDR3 reads TGCGCCAGCAGCCAAGAGTATGTGGCAGGGCCGATCCAGTACTTC. Translated: CASSQEYVAGPIQYF.

The genes are TRBV19 and TRBJ1-1; possibly TRBD1 for D (5 bases). Trimming removed 7 bases from V and 2 bases from J, with 14 bases in between. CDR3 length equals 14 residues. Germline V gene data show CDR1 as LNHDA and CDR2 as SQIVND (reference sequence). CDR3 sequence (DNA): TGTGCCAGTAAACGACGGGACTTTAACACTGAAGCTTTCTTT. Translating gives CASKRRDFNTEAFF.

The rearrangement joins TRBV5-4 to TRBJ2-5; 10 bases are a match to TRBD2. After removal of 4 bases from V and 3 bases from J, the junction contained 3 bases not matched to a gene. This CDR3 has 14 amino acids. Germline V gene data show CDR1 as SGHNT and CDR2 as YYREEE (reference sequence). CDR3 nucleotide sequence: TGTGCCAGCAGCCTTAGCGGGGGGAAAGAGACCCAGTACTTC. This translates into CASSLSGGKETQYF.

This clone is a singleton in its sample. The chain has TRBV24-1 and TRBJ2-2; a possible D gene is TRBD1 (6 bases). Germline-derived CDR1 and CDR2 are KGHDR and SFDVKD. V was clipped by 4 bases and J by 2 bases, with 10 bases between them. The CDR3 is made up of 15 amino acids. The CDR3, as DNA: TGTGCCACCAGTGACCAACAGGGTAACACCGGGGAGCTGTTTTTT. It codes for CATSDQQGNTGELFF.

V and J are TRBV2 and TRBJ2-2, with TRBD2 identical over 8 bases. CDR3 length: 16 residues. J gave up 1 base and V 7 bases, and 8 bases lay outside the gene matches. Germline assignment: CDR1 SNHLY and CDR2 FYNNEI. The CDR3 DNA reads TGTGCCAGCACCATCGCGGGGGGCCAGAACACCGGGGAGCTGTTTTTT. Protein product: CASTIAGGQNTGELFF.

The chain links TRBV5-4 to TRBJ2-2; 10 bases map to TRBD1. With 4 bases clipped from V and 3 bases from J, the junction kept 3 bases outside the gene matches. Germline V gene lookup returns CDR1 SGHNT and CDR2 YYREEE (reference sequence). The CDR3 covers 15 residues. This chain's CDR3 is CASSPGTGDTGELFF. The CDR3 region has the DNA TGTGCCAGCAGCCCAGGGACAGGGGACACCGGGGAGCTGTTTTTT.

The V gene is TRBV5-4, the J gene TRBJ2-7, with D possibly matching TRBD1 (5 bases). Germline CDR1 is SGHNT and CDR2 is YYREEE (reference sequence). Trimming removed 2 bases from V and 3 bases from J, with 6 bases in between. The CDR3 sequence is 12 residues long. This CDR3 reads CASSFQGYEQYF. DNA for the CDR3: TGTGCCAGCAGCTTCCAGGGCTACGAGCAGTACTTC.

A single count supports this clone. V and J are TRBV10-2 and TRBJ1-4; D gene ambiguous. The germline V gene has CDR1 WSHSY and CDR2 SAAADI. Trimming took off 8 bases at V and 8 bases at J, with 18 bases between the two ends. The CDR3 totals 14 residues. The DNA of the CDR3 is TGCGCCAGCCCAGCGGTAAGCCCCTTGGAAAAACTGTTTTTT. It translates to CASPAVSPLEKLFF.

The V and J genes are TRBV19 and TRBJ2-3; 11 bases align to TRBD2. The CDR3 is 16 amino acids. The V gene end was trimmed by 4 bases and the J gene end by 1 base; junction bases not matched to a gene: 4. Germline assignment: CDR1 LNHDA and CDR2 SQIVND (reference sequence). CDR3 sequence (DNA): TGTGCCAGTAGTACCATAGCGGGGGGGCGCACAGATACGCAGTATTTT. Protein product: CASSTIAGGRTDTQYF.

CDR3 amino acids: CASSQIVGSRGFDLDTEAFF. The CDR3, as DNA: TGTGCCAGCAGCCAAATCGTGGGTTCCAGGGGCTTCGACCTGGACACTGAAGCTTTCTTT. The J gene is TRBJ1-1, the V gene TRBV14; D is possibly TRBD1 (6 bases). CDR1 and CDR2 (germline): SGHDN, FVKESK. The CDR3 has 20 residues. Trimming took off 2 bases at V and 3 bases at J, with 28 bases between the two ends.

This clone appeared a single time. The chain carries TRBV5-1 and TRBJ2-7; 8 bases match TRBD2. Per germline, CDR1 SGHRS and CDR2 YFSETQ. The CDR3 loop spans 16 amino acids. The ends lost 0 bases at V and 2 bases at J; junction bases unmatched: 7. The CDR3: CASSLASAGGTYEQYF. The CDR3 bases are TGCGCCAGCAGCTTGGCCTCTGCGGGGGGAACCTACGAGCAGTACTTC.

The rearrangement links TRBV6-6 to TRBJ2-2; weak D call: TRBD1 (6 bases). The length of the CDR3 is 15 residues. Germline V CDR1 and CDR2: MNHNY, SVGAGI (reference sequence). Trimming cost V 4 bases and J 1 base, with 10 bases left between them. CDR3: CASSFVRGNTGELFF. CDR3 sequence (DNA): TGTGCCAGCAGTTTTGTCAGGGGGAACACCGGGGAGCTGTTTTTT.

The chain couples TRBV27 to TRBJ1-4; 8 nucleotides align to TRBD1. The germline gives CDR1 MNHEY, CDR2 SMNVEV (reference sequence). The length of the CDR3 is 15 residues. J gave up 8 bases and V 6 bases, and 11 bases lay outside the gene matches. CDR3 bases: TGTGCCAGCAGACCATTCAGGGGGCTTGGGGAAAAACTGTTTTTT. Translating it yields CASRPFRGLGEKLFF.

The V and J genes are TRBV3-1 (or the pseudogene TRBV3-2) and TRBJ2-7, with D possibly being TRBD2 (6 bases). This CDR3 contains 13 residues. V lost 0 bases and J 13 bases, leaving 16 bases between the germline ends. Germline CDR1 and CDR2: LGHDT and YNNKEL (reference sequence). CDR3 coding DNA: TGTGCCAGCAGCCAAGATCGTAGTAGCGGCAACTACTTC. As protein: CASSQDRSSGNYF.

The chain combines TRBV7-2 with TRBJ1-5, with TRBD1 as a possible D gene (6 bases). This CDR3 comprises 16 residues. Trimming took off 4 bases at V and 4 bases at J, with 17 bases between the two ends. Germline assignment: CDR1 SGHTA and CDR2 FQGNSA. Here the CDR3 DNA reads TGTGCCAGCAGCTCCGTCACAGGGTTTGGGAATCAGCCCCAGCATTTT. Translating gives CASSSVTGFGNQPQHF.